A selection of T cell receptor beta chains follows, all from one sample in a study of a mutant IDH1 vaccine in newly diagnosed glioma. The repertoire was sequenced with immunoSEQ multiplex PCR; TCRdb's copy has only in-frame clones and lacks some. This repertoire shows around 29,000 clones, over 80% found once; its top ten account for less than 9.5%. Their antigens are not known. Source: PBMCs, taken from a glioma patient whose treatment included an IDH1 peptide vaccine. Receptors originate from a woman under 30 with glioma. Each CDR3 is given without its conserved first and last residue.

v_gene,j_gene,CDR3aa
TRBV14,TRBJ2-2,ASSQDSRMLAAHTNTGELF
TRBV27,TRBJ2-7,ASSPLGEGRDYEQY
TRBV29-1,TRBJ2-5,SGARGETQY
TRBV4-3,TRBJ2-7,ASSQGRVSSYEQY
TRBV19,TRBJ2-7,ASSDTGVYEQY
TRBV5-8,TRBJ2-2,ASSQGLAGGSAGELF
TRBV19,TRBJ1-6,ASSISSYNSPLH
TRBV10-3,TRBJ2-2,AISINSGDTGELF
TRBV7-8,TRBJ2-3,ASSQDRESTDTQY
TRBV20-1,TRBJ1-2,STKGYGYT
TRBV5-4,TRBJ2-5,ASSDTGGQETQY
TRBV7-8,TRBJ2-7,ASSLEAGGSYEQY
TRBV5-4,TRBJ2-7,ASSLGTSGRTTYEQY
TRBV10-3,TRBJ2-7,AITQQGTGTEQY
TRBV7-2,TRBJ1-1,ASSLAGRQNTEAF
TRBV28,TRBJ2-3,ASTRQGARADTDTQY
TRBV15,TRBJ1-3,ATSRATLLTGGSGNTIY
TRBV5-4,TRBJ2-3,ASSLKVTGSQY
TRBV4-2,TRBJ1-1,ASSHPTGVNTEAF
TRBV28,TRBJ2-7,ASKQGYEQY
TRBV4-3,TRBJ2-2,ASSQDNRNTGELF
TRBV19,TRBJ2-6,ASSSDGGSGANVLT
TRBV7-2,TRBJ2-1,ASSLGLAGQGFNEQF
TRBV7-6,TRBJ2-7,ASSSGLADSSYEQY
TRBV7-2,TRBJ2-2,ASSLGEAGELF
TRBV7-8,TRBJ1-1,ASSLMVNTEAF
TRBV4-2,TRBJ1-1,ASSQPSRDSTEAF
TRBV6-1,TRBJ1-5,ASSEALHQPQH
TRBV5-1,TRBJ2-3,ASSPGTGETDTQY
TRBV4-1,TRBJ1-2,ASSQDLTGARFVGYT
TRBV19,TRBJ1-2,ASKQGDYGYT